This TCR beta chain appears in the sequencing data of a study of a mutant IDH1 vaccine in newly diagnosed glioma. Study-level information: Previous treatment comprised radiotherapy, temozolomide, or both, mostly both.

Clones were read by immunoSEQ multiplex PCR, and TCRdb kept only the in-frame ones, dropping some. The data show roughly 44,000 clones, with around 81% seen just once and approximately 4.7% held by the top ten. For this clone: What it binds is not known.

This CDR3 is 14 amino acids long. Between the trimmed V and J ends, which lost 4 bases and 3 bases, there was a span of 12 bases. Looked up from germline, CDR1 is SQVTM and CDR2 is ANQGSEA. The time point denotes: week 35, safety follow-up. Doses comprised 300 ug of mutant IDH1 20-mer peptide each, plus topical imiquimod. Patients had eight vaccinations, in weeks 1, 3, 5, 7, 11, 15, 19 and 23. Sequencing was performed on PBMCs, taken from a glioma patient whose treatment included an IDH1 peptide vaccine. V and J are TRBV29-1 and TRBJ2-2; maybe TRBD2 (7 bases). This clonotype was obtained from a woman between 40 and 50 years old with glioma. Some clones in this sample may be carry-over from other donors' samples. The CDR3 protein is CSVVWGGDTGELFF. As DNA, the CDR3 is TGCAGCGTTGTATGGGGGGGCGACACCGGGGAGCTGTTTTTT.